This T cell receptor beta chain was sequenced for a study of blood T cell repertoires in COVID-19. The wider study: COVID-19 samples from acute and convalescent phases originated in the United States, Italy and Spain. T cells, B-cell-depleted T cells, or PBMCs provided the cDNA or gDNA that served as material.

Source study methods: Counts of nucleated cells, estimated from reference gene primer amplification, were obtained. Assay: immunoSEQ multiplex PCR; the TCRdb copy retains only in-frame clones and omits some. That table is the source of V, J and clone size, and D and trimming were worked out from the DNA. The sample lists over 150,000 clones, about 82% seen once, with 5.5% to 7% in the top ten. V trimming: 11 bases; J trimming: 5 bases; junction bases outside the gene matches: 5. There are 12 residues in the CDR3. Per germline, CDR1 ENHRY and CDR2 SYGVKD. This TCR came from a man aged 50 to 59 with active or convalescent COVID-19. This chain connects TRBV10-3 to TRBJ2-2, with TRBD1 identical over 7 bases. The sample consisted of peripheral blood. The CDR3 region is CAVTRGTGELFF. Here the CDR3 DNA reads TGTGCCGTTACCAGGGGGACCGGGGAGCTGTTTTTT.